The subject of this entry is one T cell receptor (beta chain). Its antigen remains unidentified. The table came from immunoSEQ multiplex PCR; TCRdb's copy has only in-frame clones and leaves some out. Found here are tens of thousands of clones, approximately 95% of them singletons; the top ten hold under 0.3%. This CDR3 contains 14 residues. The V gene end was trimmed by 6 bases and the J gene end by 1 base; junction bases not matched to a gene: 5. CDR1 and CDR2 (germline): SGHRS, YFSETQ. The data were obtained in a study of CD4 T cells in relation to SARS-CoV-2 and coronaviruses. CD4+ T cells from unexposed donors were obtained before the COVID-19 pandemic (2011-2018). Study outcomes and limitations: Memory recall responses, not primary responses primed in culture, are what the assay detects. This crossreactivity analysis covered spike protein alone, no other viral proteins. Roughly 65% of donors had memory CD4+ clonotypes crossrecognizing SARS-CoV-2 and common cold coronavirus spike.

This sequence joins TRBV5-1 and TRBJ2-5; 8 nucleotides line up with TRBD1. The source of this sequence is a human donor in good health. Sample: naive CD4+ T cells from PBMCs. As to subset: naive CD4+ T cells isolated by negative enrichment. For the CDR3, the DNA is TGCGCCAGCACGGGACAGGAAATCCAAGAGACCCAGTACTTC. Translation: CASTGQEIQETQYF.